One T cell receptor (beta chain) is described in this entry. Germline values: CDR1 GTSNPN, CDR2 SVGIG (reference sequence). The CDR3 is 12 residues long. The V gene lost 1 base and the J gene lost 9 bases, with 10 bases spanning the gap. This record belongs to a study of blood T cell repertoires in COVID-19. About the research overall: PBMCs, B-cell-depleted T cells, or T cells were the source of the cDNA or gDNA that made up the material.

Sequencing was performed with immunoSEQ multiplex PCR; in TCRdb, only in-frame clones are kept and a portion is missing. The sample shows under 450,000 clones, 70% to 90% of them seen only once. Sequencing was done on a sample of peripheral blood. The rearrangement joins TRBV30 to TRBJ2-1; maybe TRBD2 (6 bases). The sequence came from a woman aged 55-70 years with COVID-19, enrolled during active disease. CDR3 region: CAWSGGVSEQFF. In DNA, the CDR3 is TGTGCCTGGAGTGGGGGGGTAAGTGAGCAGTTCTTC.